This entry concerns a single T cell receptor beta chain. Its antigen is currently unknown. Together with a sample-barcoded 5' primer, a J-beta primer mix was included in a second PCR lasting roughly 6 to 12 cycles. Each CDR3 protein gets one entry after TCRdb re-called the 5' RACE reads with MiXCR. The sample holds around 2 million distinct CDR3 sequences; roughly 43% are singletons and the top ten take 20% to 25%. The sample originates from a study of blood T cells in healthy people across ages. CDR3 size: 16 residues. Germline V gives CDR1 MNHNY, CDR2 SVGAGI (reference sequence). The V end lost 6 bases, the J end lost 3 bases, and 18 bases lay between the germline ends. Findings of the study overall: Getting older went along with TCR beta diversity per million T cells dropping roughly linearly.

The rearrangement uses TRBV6-6 and TRBJ2-1; weak D call: TRBD1 (6 bases). The source material was blood. The sequence was obtained from a human donor in good health. CDR3 bases: TGTGCCAGCAGCCAAAGTACCCAGGGGTTCTACAATGAGCAGTTCTTC. Translating gives CASSQSTQGFYNEQFF.